This record looks at one T cell receptor (beta chain) sequence and its context. TCRdb reprocessed the RT-PCR reads via MiXCR and lists one record per CDR3 protein. The table has a few hundred thousand distinct CDR3 sequences, 11% seen once. The data belong to a study of response to subunit inactivated influenza vaccine. This sample also appeared in a second study, on T cells expressing NK-cell markers. Turning to that study: TCR beta cDNA was generated via 5'RACE template switching incorporating UMIs. In sorted CD3+CD56+NKG2C+, CD3+CD56+NKG2C- and CD3+CD56-NKG2C+ T cells, TCR beta repertoires were obtained. Among the eight sequenced donors, seven tested HCMV-seropositive and one tested seronegative. The dominant NKG2C+ clonotypes represented about 1.0-8% of CD8+ T cells in five to seven donors.

The receptor was isolated from a man aged 45-65 years who received an inactivated influenza vaccine. The input for sequencing was PBMCs from blood, taken on the day of vaccination.

The CDR3 protein is CASSLGRGDHLGGTQYF. The CDR3 nucleotides read TGTGCCAGCAGCTTAGGACGGGGGGACCATCTCGGGGGGACCCAGTACTTC. The chain couples TRBV7-2 to TRBJ2-5; 7 nucleotides align to TRBD2. Looked up from germline, CDR1 is SGHTA and CDR2 is FQGNSA. CDR3 length: 17 amino acids. J lost 7 bases, V lost 1 base, and 15 bases had no gene match. Variable domain in full (rest from reference TRBV7-2 and TRBJ2-5): GAGVSQSPSNKVTEKGKDVELRCDPISGHTALYWYRQSLGQGLEFLIYFQGNSAPDKSGLPSDRFSAERTGGSVSTLTIQRTQQEDSAVYLCASSLGRGDHLGGTQYFGPGTRLLVL.